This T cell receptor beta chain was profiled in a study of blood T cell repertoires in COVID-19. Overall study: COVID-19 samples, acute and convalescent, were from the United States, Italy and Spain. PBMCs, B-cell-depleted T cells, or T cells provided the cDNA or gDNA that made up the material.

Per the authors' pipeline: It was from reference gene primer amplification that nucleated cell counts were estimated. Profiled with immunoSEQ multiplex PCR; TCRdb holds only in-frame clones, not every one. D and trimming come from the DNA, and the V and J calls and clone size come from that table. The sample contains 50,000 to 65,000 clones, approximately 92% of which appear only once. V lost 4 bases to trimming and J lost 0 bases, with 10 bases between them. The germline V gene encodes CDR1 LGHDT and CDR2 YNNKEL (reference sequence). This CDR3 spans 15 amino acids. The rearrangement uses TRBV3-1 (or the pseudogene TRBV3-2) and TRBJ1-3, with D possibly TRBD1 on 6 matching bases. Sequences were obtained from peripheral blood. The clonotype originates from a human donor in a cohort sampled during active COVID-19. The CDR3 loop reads CASSPTGISGNTIYF. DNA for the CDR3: TGTGCCAGCAGCCCAACAGGGATCTCTGGAAACACCATATATTTT.